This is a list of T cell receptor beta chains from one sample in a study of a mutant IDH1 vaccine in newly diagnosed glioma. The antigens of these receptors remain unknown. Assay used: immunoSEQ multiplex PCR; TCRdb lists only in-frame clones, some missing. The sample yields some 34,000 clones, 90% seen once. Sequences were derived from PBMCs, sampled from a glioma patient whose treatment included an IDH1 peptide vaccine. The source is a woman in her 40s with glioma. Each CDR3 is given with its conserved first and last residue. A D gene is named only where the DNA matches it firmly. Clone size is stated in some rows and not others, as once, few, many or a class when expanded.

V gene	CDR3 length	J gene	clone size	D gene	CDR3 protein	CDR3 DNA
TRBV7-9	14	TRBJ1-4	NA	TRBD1	CASSPTRDSEKLFF	TGTGCCAGCAGCCCAACCCGGGACAGTGAAAAACTGTTTTTT
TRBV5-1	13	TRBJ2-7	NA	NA	CASSLGEVYEQYF	TGCGCCAGCAGCTTGGGTGAAGTATACGAGCAGTACTTC
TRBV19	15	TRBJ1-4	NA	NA	CATISTGLNNEKLFF	TGTGCCACTATTTCTACCGGACTGAATAATGAAAAACTGTTTTTT
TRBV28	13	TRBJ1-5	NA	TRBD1	CATIGQVNQPQHF	TGTGCCACCATAGGACAGGTTAATCAGCCCCAGCATTTT
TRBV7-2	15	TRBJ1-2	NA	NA	CASSSYPMRDGGYTF	TGTGCCAGCAGCTCCTACCCCATGAGGGACGGGGGCTACACCTTC
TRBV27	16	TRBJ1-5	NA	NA	CASSLSLGPEGQPQHF	TGTGCCAGCAGTTTATCGTTGGGGCCCGAGGGACAGCCCCAGCATTTT
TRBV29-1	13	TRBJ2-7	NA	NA	CSVGGNTGYEQYF	TGCAGCGTTGGTGGGAATACAGGGTACGAGCAGTACTTC
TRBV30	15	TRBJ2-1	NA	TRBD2	CAGTSLSGGYNEQFF	TGTGCCGGAACATCTCTTTCGGGGGGGTACAATGAGCAGTTCTTC
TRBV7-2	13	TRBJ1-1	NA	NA	CASSLGALLEAFF	TGTGCCAGCAGCTTAGGAGCCCTACTTGAAGCTTTCTTT
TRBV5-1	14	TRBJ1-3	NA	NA	CASRRDRGGSTIYF	TGCGCCAGCAGACGGGACCGAGGAGGTAGCACCATATATTTT
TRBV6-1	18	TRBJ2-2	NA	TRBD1	CASSEWLPGTGPRGELFF	TGTGCCAGCAGTGAGTGGCTCCCCGGGACAGGGCCTCGAGGGGAGCTGTTTTTT
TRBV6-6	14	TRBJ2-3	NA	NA	CASSYGQSTDTQYF	TGTGCCAGCAGTTACGGGCAATCCACAGATACGCAGTATTTT
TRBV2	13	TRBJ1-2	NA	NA	CASSEVVTYGYTF	TGTGCCAGCAGTGAAGTAGTCACATATGGCTACACCTTC
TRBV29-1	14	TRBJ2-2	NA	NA	CSVGQSANTGELFF	TGCAGCGTTGGACAGTCTGCGAACACCGGGGAGCTGTTTTTT
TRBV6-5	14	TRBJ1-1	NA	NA	CASRPPHLNTEAFF	TGTGCCAGTCGGCCCCCCCATTTGAACACTGAAGCTTTCTTT
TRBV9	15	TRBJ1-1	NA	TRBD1	CASSVDATGGTEAFF	TGTGCCAGCAGCGTAGACGCTACAGGGGGGACTGAAGCTTTCTTT
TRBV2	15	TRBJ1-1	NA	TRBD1	CASRSWTGRDPEAFF	TGTGCCAGCAGGTCGTGGACAGGGAGGGACCCTGAAGCTTTCTTT
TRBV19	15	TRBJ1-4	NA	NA	CASSHYRATNEKLFF	TGTGCCAGTAGTCATTACAGGGCAACTAATGAAAAACTGTTTTTT
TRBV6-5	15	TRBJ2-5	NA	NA	CASSYVGLQKETQYF	TGTGCCAGCAGTTACGTTGGGCTTCAGAAAGAGACCCAGTACTTC
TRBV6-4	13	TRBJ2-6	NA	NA	CASSAAGANVLTF	TGTGCCAGCAGTGCCGCTGGGGCCAACGTCCTGACTTTC
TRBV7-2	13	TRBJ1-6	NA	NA	CASSFDSPSPLHF	TGTGCCAGCAGCTTCGACAGCCCTTCACCCCTCCACTTT
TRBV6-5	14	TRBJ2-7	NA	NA	CASSYLDSYYEQYF	TGTGCCAGCAGTTACTTGGACAGCTACTACGAGCAGTACTTC
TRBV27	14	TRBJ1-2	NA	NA	CASSPGRINYGYTF	TGTGCCAGCAGCCCAGGACGGATTAACTATGGCTACACCTTC
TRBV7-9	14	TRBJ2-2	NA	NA	CASSFSGTTGELFF	TGTGCCAGCAGCTTTTCAGGGACCACCGGGGAGCTGTTTTTT
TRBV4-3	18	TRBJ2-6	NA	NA	CASSQANGPASGANVLTF	TGCGCCAGCAGCCAAGCCAATGGGCCAGCCTCTGGGGCCAACGTCCTGACTTTC
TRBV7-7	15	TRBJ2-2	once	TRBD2	CASSSSSGNTGELFF	TGTGCTAGCAGCTCCTCTAGCGGAAACACCGGGGAGCTGTTTTTT
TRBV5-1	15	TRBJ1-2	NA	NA	CASSLVADFNYGYTF	TGCGCCAGCAGCTTGGTTGCGGATTTTAACTATGGCTACACCTTC
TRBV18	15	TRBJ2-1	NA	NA	CASSPPHSSYNEQFF	TGTGCCAGCTCACCACCACACAGCTCCTACAATGAGCAGTTCTTC
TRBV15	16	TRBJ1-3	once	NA	CATSRDRVGTGNTIYF	TGTGCCACCAGCAGAGATCGGGTTGGGACGGGAAACACCATATATTTT
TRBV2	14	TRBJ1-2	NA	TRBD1	CASSYKGTVYGYTF	TGTGCCAGCAGTTATAAGGGGACAGTCTATGGCTACACCTTC
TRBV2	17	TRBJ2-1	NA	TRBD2	CASSGQVVAGASNEQFF	TGTGCCAGCAGTGGACAGGTTGTAGCGGGAGCCTCTAATGAGCAGTTCTTC
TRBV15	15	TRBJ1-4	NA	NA	CATSREGRFNEKLFF	TGTGCCACCAGCAGAGAAGGGAGGTTTAATGAAAAACTGTTTTTT
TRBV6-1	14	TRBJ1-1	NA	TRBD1	CASSLENRGTEAFF	TGTGCCAGCAGCCTGGAAAACAGGGGGACTGAAGCTTTCTTT
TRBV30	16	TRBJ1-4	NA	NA	CAWRAAWRSTNEKLFF	TGTGCCTGGAGGGCCGCTTGGCGGTCAACTAATGAAAAACTGTTTTTT
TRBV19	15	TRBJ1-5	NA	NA	CASSIIWGSNQPQHF	TGTGCCAGTAGTATCATTTGGGGTAGCAATCAGCCCCAGCATTTT
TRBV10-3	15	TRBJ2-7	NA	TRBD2	CAKVVTGLVGYEQYF	TGTGCCAAAGTCGTTACAGGACTAGTTGGCTACGAGCAGTACTTC
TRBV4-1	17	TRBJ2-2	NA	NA	CASSQEPPGALTGELFF	TGCGCCAGCAGCCAAGAACCGCCAGGGGCTCTAACCGGGGAGCTGTTTTTT
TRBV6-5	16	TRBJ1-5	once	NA	CASSSHPSGSGQPQHF	TGTGCCAGCAGTTCCCACCCCTCGGGGTCGGGACAGCCCCAGCATTTT
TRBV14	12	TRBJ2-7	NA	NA	CASSQAPTHINF	TGTGCCAGCAGCCAAGCCCCAACTCATATTAACTTC
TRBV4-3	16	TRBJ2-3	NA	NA	CASSQDWQGQTDTQYF	TGCGCCAGCAGCCAAGATTGGCAGGGGCAGACAGATACGCAGTATTTT
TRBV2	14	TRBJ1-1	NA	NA	CASTFRAANTEAFF	TGTGCCAGCACCTTTAGGGCTGCGAACACTGAAGCTTTCTTT
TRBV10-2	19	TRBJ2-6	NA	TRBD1	CASNPRSGQRNSGANVLTF	TGCGCCAGCAATCCCAGATCGGGACAGAGGAACTCTGGGGCCAACGTCCTGACTTTC
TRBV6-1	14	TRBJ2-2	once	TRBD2	CASSLSGRAGELFF	TGTGCCAGCAGTCTTAGCGGGAGGGCCGGGGAGCTGTTTTTT
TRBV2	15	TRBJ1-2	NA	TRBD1	CASRHPTGGVYGYTF	TGTGCCAGCAGGCACCCGACAGGGGGCGTCTATGGCTACACCTTC
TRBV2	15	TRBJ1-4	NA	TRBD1	CATSRDRVSGEKLFF	TGTGCCACATCCCGGGACAGGGTTTCAGGAGAAAAACTGTTTTTT
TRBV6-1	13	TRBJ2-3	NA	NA	CASSDGQLDTQYF	TGTGCCAGCAGTGACGGACAATTAGATACGCAGTATTTT
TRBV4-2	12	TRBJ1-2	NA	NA	CASSDSWGGYTF	TGTGCCAGCAGCGACTCGTGGGGGGGCTACACCTTC
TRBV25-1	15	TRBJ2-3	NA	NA	CASSERDSITDTQYF	TGTGCCAGCAGTGAGCGGGACAGCATCACAGATACGCAGTATTTT